The entry below describes one TCR beta chain. Its antigen is still unknown. The sample comes from a study of cytomegalovirus exposure and HLA in healthy donors. This CDR3 contains 14 residues. The ends were cut back, 8 bases at V and 1 base at J, with 15 bases in the middle. Germline V gene data show CDR1 as MDHEN and CDR2 as SYDVKM. The data were produced by immunoSEQ multiplex PCR, yet TCRdb's version contains in-frame clones alone and is incomplete. The sample contains 60,000 or so clones, roughly nine tenths of which appear only once. Whole-study results and caveats: Some TCR beta chains (roughly 150 of them) were listed as cytomegalovirus-associated. Among the CMV-associated chains, three were confirmed in vitro as specific for CMV antigens.

The chain joins TRBV28 to TRBJ2-7; D is perhaps TRBD2 (6 bases). The TCR was taken from a man in his late teens or twenties in good health and CMV-seronegative. Sequences were obtained from PBMCs. In DNA, the CDR3 is TGTGCCAGCGGAGGGGTTTTGGGGTCCTACGAGCAGTACTTC. Encoded protein: CASGGVLGSYEQYF.